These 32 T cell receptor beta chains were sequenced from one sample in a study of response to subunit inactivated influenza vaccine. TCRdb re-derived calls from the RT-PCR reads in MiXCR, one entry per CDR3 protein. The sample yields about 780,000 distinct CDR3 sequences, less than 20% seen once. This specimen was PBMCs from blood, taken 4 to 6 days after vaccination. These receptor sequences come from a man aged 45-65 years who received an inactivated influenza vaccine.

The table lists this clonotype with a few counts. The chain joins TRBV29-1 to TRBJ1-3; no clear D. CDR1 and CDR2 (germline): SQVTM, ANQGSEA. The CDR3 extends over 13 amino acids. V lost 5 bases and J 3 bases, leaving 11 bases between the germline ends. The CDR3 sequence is CSVQRLFGNTIYF. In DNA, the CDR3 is TGCAGCGTTCAGCGTCTTTTTGGAAACACCATATATTTT.

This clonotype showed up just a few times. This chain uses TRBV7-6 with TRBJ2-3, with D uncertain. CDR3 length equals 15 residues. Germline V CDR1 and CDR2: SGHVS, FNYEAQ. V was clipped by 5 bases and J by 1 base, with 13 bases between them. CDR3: CASSKQGSGTDTQYF. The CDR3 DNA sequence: TGTGCCAGCAGCAAACAAGGGTCTGGCACAGATACGCAGTATTTT.

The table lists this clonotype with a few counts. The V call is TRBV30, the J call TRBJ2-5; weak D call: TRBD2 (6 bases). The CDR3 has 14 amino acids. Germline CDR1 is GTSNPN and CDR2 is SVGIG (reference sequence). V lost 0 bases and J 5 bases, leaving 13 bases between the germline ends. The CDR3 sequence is CAWSVYGSRETQYF. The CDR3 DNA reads TGTGCCTGGAGTGTATACGGGAGCAGGGAGACCCAGTACTTC.

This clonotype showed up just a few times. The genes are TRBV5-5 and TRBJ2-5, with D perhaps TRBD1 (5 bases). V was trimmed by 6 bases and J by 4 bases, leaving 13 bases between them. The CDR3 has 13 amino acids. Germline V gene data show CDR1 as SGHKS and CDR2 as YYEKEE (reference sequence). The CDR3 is CASTTARGETQYF. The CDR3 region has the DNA TGTGCCAGCACTACGGCTAGGGGAGAGACCCAGTACTTC.

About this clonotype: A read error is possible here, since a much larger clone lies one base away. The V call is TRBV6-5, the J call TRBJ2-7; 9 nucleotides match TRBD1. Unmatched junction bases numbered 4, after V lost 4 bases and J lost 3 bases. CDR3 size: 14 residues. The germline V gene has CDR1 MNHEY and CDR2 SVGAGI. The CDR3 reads CASSFRDRVYEQYF. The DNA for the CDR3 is TGTGCCAGCAGTTTCCGGGACAGGGTCTACGAGCAGTACTTC.

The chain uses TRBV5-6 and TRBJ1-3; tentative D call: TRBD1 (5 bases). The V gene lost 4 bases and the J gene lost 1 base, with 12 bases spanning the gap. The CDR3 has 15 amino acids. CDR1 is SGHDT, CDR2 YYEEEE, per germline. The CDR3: CASSPTASSGNTIYF. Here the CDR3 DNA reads TGTGCCAGCAGCCCGACAGCCTCATCTGGAAACACCATATATTTT.

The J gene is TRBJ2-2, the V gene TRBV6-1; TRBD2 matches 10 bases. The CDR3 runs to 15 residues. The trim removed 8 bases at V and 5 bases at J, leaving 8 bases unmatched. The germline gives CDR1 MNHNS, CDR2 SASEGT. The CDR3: CASERGGWRTGELFF. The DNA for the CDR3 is TGTGCCAGCGAGCGGGGGGGCTGGAGGACCGGGGAGCTGTTTTTT.

The CDR3 nucleotides read TGCAGTGCTATATCAGCTTCGGATTCACCCCTCCACTTT. Translation: CSAISASDSPLHF. This chain links TRBV20-1 with TRBJ1-6; D gene unclear. Looked up from germline, CDR1 is DFQATT and CDR2 is SNEGSKA (reference sequence). CDR3 length equals 13 residues. The V gene lost 4 bases and the J gene lost 8 bases, with 12 bases spanning the gap.

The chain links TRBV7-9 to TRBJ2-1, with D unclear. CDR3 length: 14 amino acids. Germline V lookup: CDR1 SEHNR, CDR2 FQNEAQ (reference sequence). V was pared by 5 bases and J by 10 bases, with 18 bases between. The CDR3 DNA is TGTGCCAGCAGCCTCACTGCTGGGTTTGACGAGCAGTTCTTC. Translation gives CASSLTAGFDEQFF.

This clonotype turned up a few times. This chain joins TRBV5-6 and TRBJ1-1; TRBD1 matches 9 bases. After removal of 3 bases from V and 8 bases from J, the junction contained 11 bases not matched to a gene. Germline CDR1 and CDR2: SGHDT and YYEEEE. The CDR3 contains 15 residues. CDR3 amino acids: CASSSTGTGPKEAFF. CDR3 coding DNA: TGTGCCAGCAGCTCTACCGGGACAGGGCCTAAGGAAGCTTTCTTT.

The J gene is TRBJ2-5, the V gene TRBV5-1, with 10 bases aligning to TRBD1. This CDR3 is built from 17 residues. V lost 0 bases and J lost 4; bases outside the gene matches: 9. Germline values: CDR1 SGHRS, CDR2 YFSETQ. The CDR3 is CASSLGSTGTGVETQYF. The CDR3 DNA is TGCGCCAGCAGCTTGGGAAGTACCGGGACAGGGGTAGAGACCCAGTACTTC.

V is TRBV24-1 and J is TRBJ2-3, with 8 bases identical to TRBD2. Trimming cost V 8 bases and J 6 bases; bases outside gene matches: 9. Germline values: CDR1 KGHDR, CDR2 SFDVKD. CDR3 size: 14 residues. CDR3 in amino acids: CATTAGGGPDTQYF. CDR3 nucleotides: TGTGCCACCACGGCGGGAGGAGGGCCTGATACGCAGTATTTT.

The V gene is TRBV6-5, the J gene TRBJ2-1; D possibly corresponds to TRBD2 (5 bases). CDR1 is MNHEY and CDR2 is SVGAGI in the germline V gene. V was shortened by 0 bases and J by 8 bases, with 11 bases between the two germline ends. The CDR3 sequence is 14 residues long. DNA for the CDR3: TGTGCCAGCAGTTACTCCAAGAGGGTAGATGAGCAGTTCTTC. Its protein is CASSYSKRVDEQFF.

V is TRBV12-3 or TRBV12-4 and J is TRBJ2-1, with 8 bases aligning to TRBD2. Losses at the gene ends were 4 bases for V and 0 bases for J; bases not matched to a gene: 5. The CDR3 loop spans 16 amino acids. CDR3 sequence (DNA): TGTGCCAGCAGTTCACTAGCGGAGGCCTCCTACAATGAGCAGTTCTTC. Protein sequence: CASSSLAEASYNEQFF.

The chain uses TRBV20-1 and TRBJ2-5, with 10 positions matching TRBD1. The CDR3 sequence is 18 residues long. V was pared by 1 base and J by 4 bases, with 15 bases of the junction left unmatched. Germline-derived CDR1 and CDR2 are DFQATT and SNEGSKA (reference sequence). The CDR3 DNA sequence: TGCAGTGCTAGAGCAGGTGCCGGCGCGGGACAGGGGATAGAGACCCAGTACTTC. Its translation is CSARAGAGAGQGIETQYF.

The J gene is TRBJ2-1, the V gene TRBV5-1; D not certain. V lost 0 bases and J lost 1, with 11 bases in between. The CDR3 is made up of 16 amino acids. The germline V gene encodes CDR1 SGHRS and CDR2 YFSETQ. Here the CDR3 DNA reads TGCGCCAGCAGCTTGGCCGGTGGGTTATCCTACAATGAGCAGTTCTTC. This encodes CASSLAGGLSYNEQFF.

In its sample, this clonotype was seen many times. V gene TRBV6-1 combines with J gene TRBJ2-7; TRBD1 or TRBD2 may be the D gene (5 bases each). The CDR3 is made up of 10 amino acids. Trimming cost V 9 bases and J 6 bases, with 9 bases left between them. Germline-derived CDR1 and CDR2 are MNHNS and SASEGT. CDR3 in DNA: TGTGCCAGTGGGGGTCCCGAGCAGTACTTC. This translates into CASGGPEQYF.

DNA for the CDR3: TGTGCCATCAGTGAGTCTGCTAGCGCAGATACGCAGTATTTT. Its protein is CAISESASADTQYF. The chain combines TRBV10-3 with TRBJ2-3, with a weak D call TRBD2 (6 bases). The CDR3 sequence is 14 residues long. The germline CDR1 and CDR2 sequences are ENHRY and SYGVKD. Trimming pared 0 bases from V and 4 bases from J, leaving 8 bases between.

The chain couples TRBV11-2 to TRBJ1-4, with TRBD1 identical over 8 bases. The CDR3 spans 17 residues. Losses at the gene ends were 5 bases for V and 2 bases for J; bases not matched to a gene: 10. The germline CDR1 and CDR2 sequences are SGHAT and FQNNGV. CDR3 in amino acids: CASSPRQGIGTNEKLFF. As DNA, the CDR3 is TGTGCCAGCAGCCCAAGACAGGGGATAGGCACTAATGAAAAACTGTTTTTT.

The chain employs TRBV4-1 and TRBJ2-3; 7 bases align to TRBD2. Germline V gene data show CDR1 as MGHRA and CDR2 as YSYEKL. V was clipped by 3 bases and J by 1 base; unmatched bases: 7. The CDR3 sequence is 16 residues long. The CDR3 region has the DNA TGCGCCAGCAGCCATCCCTTCAGCGGGGGCACAGATACGCAGTATTTT. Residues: CASSHPFSGGTDTQYF.

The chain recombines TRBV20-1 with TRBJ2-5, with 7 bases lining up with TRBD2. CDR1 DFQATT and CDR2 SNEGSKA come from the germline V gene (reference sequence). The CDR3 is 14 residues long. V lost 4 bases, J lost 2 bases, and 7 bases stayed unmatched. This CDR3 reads CSATGGGSQETQYF. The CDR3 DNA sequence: TGCAGTGCTACGGGGGGTGGCAGTCAAGAGACCCAGTACTTC.

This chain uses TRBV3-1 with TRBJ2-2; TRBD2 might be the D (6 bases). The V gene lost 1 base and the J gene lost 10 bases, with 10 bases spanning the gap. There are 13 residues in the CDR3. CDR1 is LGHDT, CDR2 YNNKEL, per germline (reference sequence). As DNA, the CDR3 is TGTGCCAGCAGCCAAGGCGGGGCAGCGGAGCTGTTTTTT. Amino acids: CASSQGGAAELFF.

The CDR3 bases are TGTGCCAGCAGTGAGTATGACGGGACAGGGGCCGATACGCAGTATTTT. It translates to CASSEYDGTGADTQYF. The V and J genes are TRBV25-1 and TRBJ2-3, with TRBD1 identical over 10 bases. The CDR3 loop spans 16 amino acids. The ends lost 3 bases at V and 6 bases at J; junction bases unmatched: 9. Germline V gives CDR1 MGHDK, CDR2 SYGVNS.

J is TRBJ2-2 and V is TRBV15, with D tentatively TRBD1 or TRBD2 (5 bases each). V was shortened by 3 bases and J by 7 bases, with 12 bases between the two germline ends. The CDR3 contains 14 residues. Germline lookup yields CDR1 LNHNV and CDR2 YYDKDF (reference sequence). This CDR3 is CATSRGEGSGELFF. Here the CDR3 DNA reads TGTGCCACCAGCAGGGGGGAAGGCAGCGGGGAGCTGTTTTTT.

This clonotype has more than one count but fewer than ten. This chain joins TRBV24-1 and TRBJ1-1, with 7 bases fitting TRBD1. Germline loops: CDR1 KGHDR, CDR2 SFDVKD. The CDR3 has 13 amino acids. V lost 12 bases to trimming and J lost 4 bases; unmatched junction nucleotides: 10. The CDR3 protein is CAAPGQSSTEAFF. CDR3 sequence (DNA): TGTGCCGCCCCGGGACAGTCTTCCACTGAAGCTTTCTTT.

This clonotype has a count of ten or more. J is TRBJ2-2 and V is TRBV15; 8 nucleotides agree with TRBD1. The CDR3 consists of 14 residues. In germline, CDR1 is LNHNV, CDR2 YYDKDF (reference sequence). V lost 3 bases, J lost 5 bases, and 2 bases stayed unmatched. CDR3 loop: CATSRDRVTGELFF. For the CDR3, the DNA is TGTGCCACCAGCAGGGACAGGGTAACCGGGGAGCTGTTTTTT.

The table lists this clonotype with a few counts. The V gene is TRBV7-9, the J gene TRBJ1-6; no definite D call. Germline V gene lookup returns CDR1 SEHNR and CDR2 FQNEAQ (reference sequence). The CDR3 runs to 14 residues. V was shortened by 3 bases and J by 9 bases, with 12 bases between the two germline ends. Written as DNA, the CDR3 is TGTGCCAGCAGCTTGTCGGGTTTGGGTTCACCCCTCCACTTT. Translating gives CASSLSGLGSPLHF.

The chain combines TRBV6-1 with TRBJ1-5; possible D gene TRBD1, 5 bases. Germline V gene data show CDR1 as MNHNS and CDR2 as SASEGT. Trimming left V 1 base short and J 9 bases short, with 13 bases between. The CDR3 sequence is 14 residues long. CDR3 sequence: CASSEDRSKPPQHF. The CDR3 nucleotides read TGTGCCAGCAGTGAAGACAGGAGCAAGCCGCCCCAGCATTTT.

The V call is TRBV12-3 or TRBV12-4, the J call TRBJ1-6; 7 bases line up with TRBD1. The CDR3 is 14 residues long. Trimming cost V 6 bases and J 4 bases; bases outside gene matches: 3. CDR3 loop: CASSMGQYNSPLHF. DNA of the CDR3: TGTGCCAGCAGCATGGGACAGTATAATTCACCCCTCCACTTT.

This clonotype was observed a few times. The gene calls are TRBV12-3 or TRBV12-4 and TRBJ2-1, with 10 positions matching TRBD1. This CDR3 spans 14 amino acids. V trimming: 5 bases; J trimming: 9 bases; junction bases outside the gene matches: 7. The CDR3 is CASSQDRGRGEQFF. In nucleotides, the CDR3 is TGTGCCAGCAGTCAAGACAGGGGGCGGGGTGAGCAGTTCTTC.

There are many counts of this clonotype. CDR3 DNA: TGTGCCAGCAGCCGCGCCCGGACGAATAGCAATCAGCCCCAGCATTTT. Translation: CASSRARTNSNQPQHF. The V and J genes are TRBV12-3 or TRBV12-4 and TRBJ1-5; D not certain. Between the trimmed V and J ends, which lost 6 bases and 0 bases, there was a span of 15 bases. The CDR3 is made up of 16 amino acids.

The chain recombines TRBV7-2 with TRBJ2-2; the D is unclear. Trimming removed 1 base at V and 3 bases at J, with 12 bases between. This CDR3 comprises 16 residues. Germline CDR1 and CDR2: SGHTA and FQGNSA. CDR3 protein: CASSLVSLGDTGELFF. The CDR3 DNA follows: TGTGCCAGCAGCTTAGTCTCCCTAGGTGACACCGGGGAGCTGTTTTTT.